The clone carrying this T cell receptor (beta chain) was recorded a few times. How the authors handled the data: Amplification with reference gene primers provided the estimates of nucleated cell counts. The table came from immunoSEQ multiplex PCR; TCRdb's copy has only in-frame clones and leaves some out. V, J and clone size derive from that table, while D and trimming were established from the DNA sequence. The table records more than 150,000 clones, about nine tenths of them present only once. The data were obtained in a study of blood T cell repertoires in COVID-19. The overall study: Samples taken during acute and convalescent COVID-19 were collected in the United States, Italy and Spain. T cells, B-cell-depleted T cells, or PBMCs provided the cDNA or gDNA that served as material.

J gave up 2 bases and V 1 base, and 6 bases lay outside the gene matches. CDR1 is MNHEY, CDR2 SMNVEV, per germline (reference sequence). CDR3 length: 16 amino acids. The chain has TRBV27 and TRBJ1-2; 8 nucleotides align to TRBD1. Material for sequencing was peripheral blood. This TCR came from a woman aged 70 to 79 with acute or convalescent COVID-19. CDR3 nucleotide sequence: TGTGCCAGCAGTTTATACCGGGACAGGCCGAACTATGGCTACACCTTC. Residues: CASSLYRDRPNYGYTF.